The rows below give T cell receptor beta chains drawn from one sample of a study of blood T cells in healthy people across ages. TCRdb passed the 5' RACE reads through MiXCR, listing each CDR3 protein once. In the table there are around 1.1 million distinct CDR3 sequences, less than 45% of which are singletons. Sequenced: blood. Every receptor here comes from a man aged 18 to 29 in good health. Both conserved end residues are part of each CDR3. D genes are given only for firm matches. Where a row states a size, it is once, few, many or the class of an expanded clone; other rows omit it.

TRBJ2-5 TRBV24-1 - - CATSVQGHETQYF
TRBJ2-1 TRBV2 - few CASSEVRSYNEQFF
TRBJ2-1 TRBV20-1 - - CSARDLAHSGNEQFF
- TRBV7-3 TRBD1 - CASSPGTGEGEQYF
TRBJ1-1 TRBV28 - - CASSAMGRMNTEAFF
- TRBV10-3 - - CAATTGAGETQYF
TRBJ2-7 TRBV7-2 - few CASSYPDRTYEQYF
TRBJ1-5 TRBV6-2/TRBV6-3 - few CASSHGGPRWPQHF
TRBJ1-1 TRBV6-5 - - CASSSGQPLGAFF
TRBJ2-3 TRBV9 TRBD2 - CASNAAGRGIDTQYF
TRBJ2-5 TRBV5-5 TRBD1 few CASSYPMGELQGETQYF
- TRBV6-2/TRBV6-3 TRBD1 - CASSYLRTGELYNEQYF
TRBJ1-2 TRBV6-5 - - CASSSPGHLLYGYTF
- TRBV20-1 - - CSATTPGNRYEQYF
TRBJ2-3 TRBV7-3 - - CASRSGTLYRDTQYF
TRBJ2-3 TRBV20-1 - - CSARGAESDTQYF